This T cell receptor beta chain was sequenced in a study of radiotherapy plus CTLA-4 blockade in lung cancer. Study as a whole: For less than 20% of patients, objective responses occurred, and approximately 33% had disease control. Study-level points and caveats: According to reports, early shifts in blood T cell clones, alongside interferon-beta, forecast response most accurately. There was expansion of tumor-derived TCR clones in blood after radiotherapy plus ipilimumab.

This CDR3 is 17 amino acids long. Germline CDR1 is LGHNA and CDR2 is YNFKEQ. The J segment lost 5 bases and the V segment lost 0 bases, leaving 8 bases of the junction unmatched. Clones were sequenced by immunoSEQ multiplex PCR, and TCRdb holds only the in-frame ones, with some missing. The table has 81,000 or so clones, under 85% seen once; the top ten hold 14% to 15%. A remark on this clone: The target antigen is unknown.

It was focal radiation plus CTLA-4 blockade with ipilimumab that patients with chemo-refractory metastatic non-small-cell lung cancer received. V usage is TRBV4-2 and J usage is TRBJ2-2; 8 bases agree with TRBD1. The source material was peripheral blood, sampled from a patient treated with radiotherapy plus ipilimumab. The clonotype originates from a human donor with non-small cell lung cancer that progressed on radiotherapy plus ipilimumab. For the CDR3, the DNA is TGTGCCAGCAGCCAAGAGCCCGGACAGGGTCGGACCGGGGAGCTGTTTTTT. Protein sequence: CASSQEPGQGRTGELFF.